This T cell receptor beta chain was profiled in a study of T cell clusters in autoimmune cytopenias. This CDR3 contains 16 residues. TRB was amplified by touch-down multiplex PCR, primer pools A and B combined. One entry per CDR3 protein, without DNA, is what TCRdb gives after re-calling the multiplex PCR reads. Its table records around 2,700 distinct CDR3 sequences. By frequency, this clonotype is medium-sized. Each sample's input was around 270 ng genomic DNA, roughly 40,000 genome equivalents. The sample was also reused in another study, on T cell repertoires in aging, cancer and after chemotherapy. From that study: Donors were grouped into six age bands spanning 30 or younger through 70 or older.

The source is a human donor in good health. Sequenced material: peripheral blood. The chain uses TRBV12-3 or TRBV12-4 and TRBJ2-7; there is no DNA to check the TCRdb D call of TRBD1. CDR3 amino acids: CASSLQPPGTIYEQYF.